A selection of T cell receptor beta chains follows, all from one sample in a study of shared clonotypes between healthy human individuals. Produced via immunoSEQ multiplex PCR; TCRdb's table is partial and in-frame only. The sample lists 2 million to 2.5 million clones; 85% to 95% were seen once. Sequenced sample: naive CD4+ T cells from PBMCs. The origin of the receptors is a man aged 18 to 29 in good health. Some clones in this sample may be carry-over from other donors' samples. Both conserved end residues are part of each CDR3. The D gene is left open where the match is weak. Rows give clone size only sometimes, using once, few, many, or a class for an expanded clone.

size | D | J | V | CDR3 | DNA
once | - | TRBJ1-2 | TRBV7-2 | CASSLLGAANYGYTF | TGTGCCAGCAGCTTACTTGGGGCCGCTAACTATGGCTACACCTTC
- | - | TRBJ2-1 | TRBV7-8 | CASSPSNEQFF | TGTGCCAGCAGCCCGAGCAATGAGCAGTTCTTC
- | - | TRBJ1-1 | TRBV5-6 | CASSRYEQGYNTEAFF | TGTGCCAGCAGCCGATACGAACAGGGTTACAACACTGAAGCTTTCTTT
- | - | TRBJ2-5 | TRBV30 | CAWSGTRETQYF | TGTGCCTGGAGCGGAACCCGGGAGACCCAGTACTTC
- | - | TRBJ2-7 | TRBV5-1 | CASSFNTEGYEQYF | TGCGCCAGCAGCTTCAATACAGAAGGGTACGAGCAGTACTTC
- | TRBD2 | TRBJ2-1 | TRBV5-1 | CASSLFLGLAGGTEQFF | TGCGCCAGCAGCTTGTTCCTGGGACTAGCGGGAGGGACTGAGCAGTTCTTC
- | - | TRBJ2-2 | TRBV5-1 | CASSWQGANTGELFF | TGCGCCAGCAGCTGGCAGGGTGCGAACACCGGGGAGCTGTTTTTT
- | - | TRBJ2-7 | TRBV5-1 | CASSAQGSPYEQYF | TGCGCCAGCAGCGCGCAGGGTTCGCCCTACGAGCAGTACTTC
- | TRBD1 | TRBJ2-1 | TRBV27 | CASSYGRDRAHNEQFF | TGTGCCAGCAGTTACGGCCGGGACAGGGCCCACAATGAGCAGTTCTTC
- | TRBD1 | TRBJ2-1 | TRBV9 | CASSVGGTVNEQFF | TGTGCCAGCAGCGTAGGAGGGACAGTCAATGAGCAGTTCTTC
- | TRBD1 | TRBJ2-5 | TRBV27 | CASSPGQVRQETQYF | TGTGCCAGCAGCCCTGGACAGGTTCGCCAAGAGACCCAGTACTTC
- | - | TRBJ1-1 | TRBV5-4 | CASSLDRWQGVTEAFF | TGTGCCAGCAGCTTGGATAGGTGGCAGGGTGTCACTGAAGCTTTCTTT
- | - | TRBJ2-1 | TRBV28 | CASSPYTRAEQFF | TGTGCCAGCAGTCCGTATACCCGGGCGGAGCAGTTCTTC
once | - | TRBJ1-1 | TRBV7-9 | CASSIQGASTEAFF | TGTGCCAGCAGCATTCAAGGGGCTAGCACTGAAGCTTTCTTT
- | TRBD1 | TRBJ1-2 | TRBV9 | CASSTTGNYGYTF | TGTGCCAGCAGCACGACAGGGAACTATGGCTACACCTTC
- | TRBD1 | TRBJ2-3 | TRBV6-1 | CAGAQGPSTDTQYF | TGTGCCGGTGCACAGGGGCCGTCCACAGATACGCAGTATTTT
- | TRBD1 | TRBJ1-3 | TRBV28 | CASTPGQGKTTIYF | TGTGCCAGCACCCCGGGACAGGGTAAAACCACCATATATTTT
- | - | TRBJ1-5 | TRBV6-6 | CASSSTGGYQPQHF | TGTGCCAGCAGTTCTACCGGGGGTTATCAGCCCCAGCATTTT
- | TRBD2 | TRBJ2-1 | TRBV9 | CASSVETGTSSYNEQFF | TGTGCCAGCAGCGTGGAAACCGGGACTAGCTCCTACAATGAGCAGTTCTTC
- | - | TRBJ2-7 | TRBV5-1 | CASYLQDYEQYF | TGCGCCAGCTACCTACAGGACTACGAGCAGTACTTC
- | TRBD1 | TRBJ1-4 | TRBV19 | CASMVQGGRKLFF | TGTGCCAGTATGGTACAGGGGGGTAGAAAACTGTTTTTT
- | TRBD1 | TRBJ2-3 | TRBV2 | CASSGRDRGTDTQYF | TGTGCCAGCAGTGGAAGGGACAGGGGCACAGATACGCAGTATTTT
- | - | TRBJ2-1 | TRBV5-1 | CASSGGGDSSYNEQFF | TGCGCCAGCAGCGGCGGAGGGGATAGCTCCTACAATGAGCAGTTCTTC
- | - | TRBJ1-5 | TRBV5-4 | CASSFPDSPQHF | TGTGCCAGCAGCTTTCCGGACAGCCCCCAGCATTTT
- | - | TRBJ2-7 | TRBV10-2 | CASSENNYEQYF | TGCGCCAGCAGCGAAAATAACTACGAGCAGTACTTC
- | - | TRBJ2-6 | TRBV5-4 | CASRSGMGGHSGANVLTF | TGTGCCAGCAGATCGGGTATGGGGGGCCACTCTGGGGCCAACGTCCTGACTTTC
- | - | TRBJ2-5 | TRBV27 | CASSNPGPSVQYF | TGTGCCAGCAGCAATCCGGGACCCTCTGTCCAGTACTTC
- | - | TRBJ1-2 | TRBV15 | CATSATKINGYTF | TGTGCCACCAGCGCCACAAAAATAAATGGCTACACCTTC
- | TRBD1 | TRBJ1-5 | TRBV5-1 | CASSPGTGFPGRQHF | TGCGCCAGCAGCCCCGGGACAGGATTCCCCGGGCGCCAGCATTTT
- | TRBD2 | TRBJ2-7 | TRBV6-5 | CASSSTSGSRYEQYF | TGTGCCAGCAGCTCTACTAGCGGGAGTAGATACGAGCAGTACTTC
- | - | TRBJ2-7 | TRBV14 | CASSRLAGGLSYEQYF | TGTGCCAGCAGCCGACTCGCAGGGGGACTCTCCTACGAGCAGTACTTC
few | TRBD2 | TRBJ2-2 | TRBV5-1 | CASSLWYGRAAGELFF | TGCGCCAGCAGCTTGTGGTACGGGAGGGCCGCCGGGGAGCTGTTTTTT
few | - | TRBJ1-1 | TRBV7-6 | CASSLEPGQNTEAFF | TGTGCCAGCAGCTTAGAGCCGGGACAGAACACTGAAGCTTTCTTT
- | - | TRBJ2-4 | TRBV6-5 | CASTADRAKNIQYF | TGTGCCAGCACCGCCGACAGAGCAAAAAACATTCAGTACTTC
- | - | TRBJ1-1 | TRBV29-1 | CSVAPPAYLLGTEAFF | TGCAGCGTTGCCCCTCCCGCTTATTTACTCGGCACTGAAGCTTTCTTT
- | - | TRBJ1-5 | TRBV4-1 | CASSQDPGRARQPQHF | TGCGCCAGCAGCCAAGATCCTGGCAGGGCGCGACAGCCCCAGCATTTT
- | TRBD2 | TRBJ2-1 | TRBV11-3 | CASSLGLAGVRNEQFF | TGTGCCAGCAGCTTAGGTCTAGCGGGAGTCCGCAATGAGCAGTTCTTC
- | TRBD1 | TRBJ2-7 | TRBV5-1 | CASSFTGQAYEQYF | TGCGCCAGCAGCTTTACCGGACAGGCCTACGAGCAGTACTTC
- | - | TRBJ2-1 | TRBV7-6 | CASSLRTNNEQFF | TGTGCCAGCAGCCTCAGGACAAACAATGAGCAGTTCTTC
- | TRBD2 | TRBJ2-6 | TRBV28 | CASSWSWAGGPGANVLTF | TGTGCCAGCAGCTGGTCGTGGGCGGGAGGACCTGGGGCCAACGTCCTGACTTTC
- | - | TRBJ2-1 | TRBV2 | CASSEMGHEQFF | TGTGCCAGCAGTGAAATGGGTCATGAGCAGTTCTTC
- | TRBD2 | TRBJ2-2 | TRBV10-3 | CATRGGITGELFF | TGTGCCACGCGGGGGGGAATAACCGGGGAGCTGTTTTTT
once | TRBD1 | TRBJ1-2 | TRBV28 | CASTGTGVRYGYTF | TGTGCCAGCACCGGGACAGGGGTACGGTATGGCTACACCTTC
- | - | TRBJ2-1 | TRBV4-2 | CASSQVQNEQFF | TGTGCCAGCAGCCAAGTGCAAAATGAGCAGTTCTTC
- | - | TRBJ1-3 | TRBV7-2 | CASSLAGTPTGNTIYF | TGTGCCAGCAGCTTAGCCGGGACCCCAACTGGAAACACCATATATTTT
- | - | TRBJ2-1 | TRBV18 | CASSPPGRAIFREQFF | TGTGCCAGCTCACCTCCCGGCAGGGCTATATTCCGTGAGCAGTTCTTC
- | - | TRBJ2-1 | TRBV5-1 | CASSLEGHRSYNEQFF | TGCGCCAGCAGCTTGGAGGGACACCGCTCCTACAATGAGCAGTTCTTC
- | - | TRBJ1-3 | TRBV5-1 | CASSLDSPYSGNTIYF | TGCGCCAGCAGCCTGGACAGTCCGTACTCTGGAAACACCATATATTTT